Below are 27 T cell receptor beta chains sequenced from a single sample in a study of monozygotic twins with cystic fibrosis. Clones were sequenced by immunoSEQ multiplex PCR, and TCRdb holds only the in-frame ones, with some missing. The sample has tens of thousands of clones, 84% seen once. Sequencing was performed on blood. The origin of the receptors is a girl aged 2 to 9 with cystic fibrosis.

The chain has TRBV4-1 and TRBJ2-4; D is undetermined. The CDR3 loop spans 16 amino acids. V shed 3 bases and J shed 0 bases, with 12 bases lying between them. Germline CDR1 MGHRA, CDR2 YSYEKL. CDR3 sequence (DNA): TGCGCCAGCAGCCAGCACAGTCCTCTAGCCAAAAACATTCAGTACTTC. Encoded protein: CASSQHSPLAKNIQYF.

This clone was observed once. At one boundary the junction diverges from the germline segment, which might be a read error. V gene TRBV29-1 combines with J gene TRBJ2-3; 7 positions match TRBD2. The CDR3 is 14 amino acids. Germline CDR1 SQVTM, CDR2 ANQGSEA. DNA of the CDR3: TGCAGCGTCGAAGGGAGGGTTTCGGCAGATACGCAGTATTTT. Protein sequence: CSVEGRVSADTQYF.

V and J are TRBV5-4 and TRBJ1-2; the D gene is possibly TRBD1 (5 bases). V lost 4 bases and J lost 4, with 11 bases in between. The CDR3 spans 13 residues. Looked up from germline, CDR1 is SGHNT and CDR2 is YYREEE (reference sequence). CDR3 sequence: CASSGRDLYGYTF. The CDR3 DNA sequence: TGTGCCAGCAGCGGCCGGGACCTCTATGGCTACACCTTC.

The V and J genes are TRBV5-1 and TRBJ2-7, with TRBD1 as a possible D gene (6 bases). CDR1 is SGHRS, CDR2 YFSETQ, per germline. Trimming left V 4 bases short and J 3 bases short, with 11 bases between. This CDR3 is built from 13 residues. The DNA for the CDR3 is TGCGCCAGCAGCAGCCCGACAGGCTACGAGCAGTACTTC. The encoded protein is CASSSPTGYEQYF.

This clone has a handful of counts. CDR3 sequence: CASSPPRGEAFF. The CDR3, as DNA: TGTGCCAGCTCACCCCCGAGGGGTGAAGCTTTCTTT. This chain connects TRBV18 to TRBJ1-1, with D possibly TRBD1 on 5 matching bases. The CDR3 length is 12 residues. The germline V and J ends were trimmed by 3 bases and 7 bases, with 9 bases remaining between them. From germline, CDR1 is KGHSH and CDR2 LQKENI.

The genes are TRBV5-4 and TRBJ2-3; D is unclear. V shed 0 bases and J shed 6 bases, with 5 bases lying between them. Germline-derived CDR1 and CDR2 are SGHNT and YYREEE (reference sequence). This CDR3 comprises 12 residues. CDR3 region: CASSLVADTQYF. In nucleotides, the CDR3 is TGTGCCAGCAGCTTGGTGGCGGATACGCAGTATTTT.

V gene TRBV10-2 combines with J gene TRBJ2-7; 9 bases are a match to TRBD1. The CDR3 is 12 amino acids. Germline V gene data show CDR1 as WSHSY and CDR2 as SAAADI. The trim removed 11 bases at V and 3 bases at J, leaving 5 bases unmatched. As DNA, the CDR3 is TGCGCCGGGGGACAGGGAATCTACGAGCAGTACTTC. It codes for CAGGQGIYEQYF.

The chain combines TRBV15 with TRBJ2-5, with TRBD2 identical over 7 bases. Germline CDR1 is LNHNV and CDR2 is YYDKDF (reference sequence). V was clipped by 0 bases and J by 1 base; unmatched bases: 8. The CDR3 has 17 residues. The CDR3 region is CATSRDDWRGGQETQYF. CDR3 nucleotide sequence: TGTGCCACCAGCAGAGATGATTGGCGCGGGGGCCAAGAGACCCAGTACTTC.

The chain is built from TRBV7-9 and TRBJ2-3, with a tentative D call TRBD1 (6 bases). Germline V gives CDR1 SEHNR, CDR2 FQNEAQ (reference sequence). The CDR3 contains 16 residues. V shed 6 bases and J shed 4 bases, with 20 bases lying between them. The CDR3 sequence is CASRQPDRSRADTQYF. The CDR3 nucleotides are TGTGCCAGCAGGCAACCCGACAGGTCGAGGGCAGATACGCAGTATTTT.

This chain links TRBV7-2 with TRBJ1-2; 7 nucleotides match TRBD1. The junction had 12 bases not matched to a gene; V was cut back by 4 bases and J by 4 bases. CDR3 size: 16 residues. The germline CDR1 and CDR2 sequences are SGHTA and FQGNSA. The CDR3 here is CASSYPGTASLYGYTF. The CDR3 DNA sequence: TGTGCCAGCAGCTACCCCGGGACAGCCTCCCTCTATGGCTACACCTTC.

This chain joins TRBV15 and TRBJ2-7; 7 bases match TRBD1. Germline V gives CDR1 LNHNV, CDR2 YYDKDF (reference sequence). The trim removed 1 base at V and 3 bases at J, leaving 3 bases unmatched. The CDR3 loop spans 14 amino acids. CDR3: CATSRANRGYEQYF. The CDR3 DNA follows: TGTGCCACCAGCAGAGCCAACAGGGGCTACGAGCAGTACTTC.

This clone was observed a handful of times. The chain employs TRBV5-1 and TRBJ2-6; D is undetermined. The germline V gene encodes CDR1 SGHRS and CDR2 YFSETQ. CDR3 size: 15 residues. Trimming stripped 0 bases from V and 0 bases from J, with 4 bases between. Written as DNA, the CDR3 is TGCGCCAGCAGCTTGGAGGTCTCTGGGGCCAACGTCCTGACTTTC. It specifies CASSLEVSGANVLTF.

This clone was seen only once. One junction end does not reproduce the germline sequence, and a read error may be involved. The CDR3 sequence: CASSRGGEDTQYF. The CDR3 bases are TGTGCCAGCAGCCGAGGGGGGGAAGATACCCAGTACTTC. The chain has TRBV9 and TRBJ2-5; D is possibly TRBD2 (7 bases). This CDR3 has 13 amino acids. CDR1 is SGDLS, CDR2 YYNGEE, per germline.

The V gene is TRBV9, the J gene TRBJ2-3, with D perhaps TRBD2 (7 bases). The CDR3 is made up of 16 amino acids. CDR1 and CDR2 (germline): SGDLS, YYNGEE. The V end lost 0 bases, the J end lost 6 bases, and 17 bases lay between the germline ends. The CDR3 spells CASSVVTGGRGDTQYF. The DNA for the CDR3 is TGTGCCAGCAGCGTAGTAACGGGGGGCCGGGGGGATACGCAGTATTTT.

The chain uses TRBV4-1 and TRBJ2-3, with TRBD1 matching over 7 bases. Germline trimming cut 4 bases from V and 3 bases from J; bases unmatched to any gene: 16. The CDR3 runs 18 residues. Germline V gene sequence: CDR1 MGHRA, CDR2 YSYEKL. CDR3 region: CASSLTSSGTAATDTQYF. DNA for the CDR3: TGCGCCAGCAGCCTTACGTCCTCCGGGACAGCAGCAACAGATACGCAGTATTTT.

This clone appeared a few times. J is TRBJ1-1 and V is TRBV5-1; 9 bases are shared with TRBD1. Germline CDR1 reads SGHRS; CDR2 reads YFSETQ. The length of the CDR3 is 15 residues. The J segment lost 10 bases and the V segment lost 0 bases, leaving 10 bases of the junction unmatched. This CDR3 reads CASSLDGQGWLGAFF. The CDR3 region has the DNA TGCGCCAGCAGCTTGGACGGACAGGGGTGGCTTGGAGCTTTCTTT.

The chain has TRBV29-1 and TRBJ2-3; D remains ambiguous. Germline CDR1 SQVTM, CDR2 ANQGSEA. V lost 1 base and J lost 0, with 2 bases in between. The CDR3 consists of 12 residues. As DNA, the CDR3 is TGCAGCGTTGAAGCTAGCACAGATACGCAGTATTTT. Translating gives CSVEASTDTQYF.

This clone was picked up one time. The chain has TRBV6-1 and TRBJ1-2; no firm D call. In germline, CDR1 is MNHNS, CDR2 SASEGT. This CDR3 has 13 amino acids. Trimming took off 1 base at V and 3 bases at J, with 6 bases between the two ends. CDR3 residues: CASSEVPDYGYTF. The CDR3 DNA reads TGTGCCAGCAGTGAAGTTCCGGACTATGGCTACACCTTC.

The chain is built from TRBV18 and TRBJ1-1; D is undetermined. Deletions cut 7 bases from V and 6 bases from J, with 18 bases between. Germline CDR1 KGHSH, CDR2 LQKENI. CDR3 size: 14 residues. The CDR3 DNA reads TGTGCCAGCTTCCGAGGGTCGAGTGGCGCTGAAGCTTTCTTT. It translates to CASFRGSSGAEAFF.

The rearrangement uses TRBV11-1 and TRBJ2-5; no definite D call. The CDR3 spans 13 residues. CDR1 and CDR2 (germline): SGHAT, FQDESV (reference sequence). Trimming pared 1 base from V and 1 base from J, leaving 4 bases between. CDR3 sequence: CASSLGPQETQYF. The CDR3 DNA is TGTGCCAGCAGCTTAGGACCCCAAGAGACCCAGTACTTC.

The chain joins TRBV4-2 to TRBJ2-7, with D tentatively TRBD1 or TRBD2 (6 bases each). V gave up 0 bases and J gave up 0 bases, with 9 bases separating them. From germline, CDR1 is LGHNA and CDR2 YNFKEQ. The CDR3 has 15 amino acids. The CDR3 loop reads CASSQDEGGSYEQYF. CDR3 DNA sequence: TGTGCCAGCAGCCAAGACGAGGGGGGCTCCTACGAGCAGTACTTC.

The chain is built from TRBV6-5 and TRBJ2-2; 8 bases line up with TRBD1. V was clipped by 7 bases and J by 15 bases; unmatched bases: 13. Germline V gives CDR1 MNHEY, CDR2 SVGAGI. The CDR3 totals 13 residues. Here the CDR3 DNA reads TGTGCCAGCACCGGGGACCCAGGGGGCGAAATGTTTTTT. Amino acids: CASTGDPGGEMFF.

The V gene is TRBV7-9, the J gene TRBJ1-6, with D possibly TRBD1 on 5 matching bases. This CDR3 is built from 15 residues. The germline gives CDR1 SEHNR, CDR2 FQNEAQ (reference sequence). The V and J ends lost 7 bases and 15 bases respectively, with 25 bases between them. Here the CDR3 reads CASIHGAPGGGVLHF. CDR3 DNA sequence: TGTGCCAGCATCCACGGAGCCCCCGGGGGAGGTGTCCTCCACTTT.

This clone was detected once. The chain carries TRBV2 and TRBJ2-2, with 8 bases matching TRBD2. The CDR3 consists of 15 residues. Germline-derived CDR1 and CDR2 are SNHLY and FYNNEI. Unmatched junction bases numbered 8, after V lost 5 bases and J lost 6 bases. CDR3 DNA sequence: TGTGCCAGCAGTACTCCGGGACTAGGGCCCGGGGAGCTGTTTTTT. Translation gives CASSTPGLGPGELFF.

The V call is TRBV6-1, the J call TRBJ1-2; no reliable D call. CDR1 is MNHNS and CDR2 is SASEGT in the germline V gene. The CDR3 covers 14 residues. Trimming pared 6 bases from V and 0 bases from J, leaving 11 bases between. The CDR3 bases are TGTGCCAGCAGAACGTACAGTACTAACTATGGCTACACCTTC. It translates to CASRTYSTNYGYTF.

This clone was seen a handful of times. This sequence joins TRBV4-2 and TRBJ2-3; the D is unclear. V gave up 8 bases and J gave up 2 bases, with 11 bases separating them. Germline V gene sequence: CDR1 LGHNA, CDR2 YNFKEQ. This CDR3 spans 13 amino acids. As DNA, the CDR3 is TGTGCCAGCGCCGATGCCCCCACAGATACGCAGTATTTT. Its translation is CASADAPTDTQYF.

The chain employs TRBV27 and TRBJ1-5; perhaps TRBD1 as D (5 bases). The ends were cut back, 5 bases at V and 0 bases at J, with 14 bases in the middle. This CDR3 has 16 residues. Germline loops: CDR1 MNHEY, CDR2 SMNVEV (reference sequence). The CDR3 protein is CASSQLAGLSNQPQHF. The CDR3 coding sequence is TGTGCCAGCAGTCAACTCGCGGGGCTTAGCAATCAGCCCCAGCATTTT.